This T cell receptor (beta chain) was retrieved from a study of technical replicates of blood from several donors. This CDR3 region has 15 residues. V was shortened by 2 bases and J by 5 bases, with 16 bases between the two germline ends. Germline values: CDR1 MDHEN, CDR2 SYDVKM. Clones were read by immunoSEQ multiplex PCR, and TCRdb kept only the in-frame ones, dropping some. The table shows just over 15,000 clones, with 80% to 85% occurring only once. V is TRBV28 and J is TRBJ2-7, with D perhaps TRBD1 (5 bases). The sequence was collected from a human donor in good health. The specimen sequenced was PBMCs. CDR3 loop: CASSLISSARDEQYF. The DNA for the CDR3 is TGTGCCAGCAGTTTAATAAGTTCCGCCAGGGACGAGCAGTACTTC. Full variable domain (missing parts from reference TRBV28 and TRBJ2-7): DVKVTQSSRYLVKRTGEKVFLECVQDMDHENMFWYRQDPGLGLRLIYFSYDVKMKEKGDIPEGYSVSREKKERFSLILESASTNQTSMYLCASSLISSARDEQYFGPGTRLTVT.